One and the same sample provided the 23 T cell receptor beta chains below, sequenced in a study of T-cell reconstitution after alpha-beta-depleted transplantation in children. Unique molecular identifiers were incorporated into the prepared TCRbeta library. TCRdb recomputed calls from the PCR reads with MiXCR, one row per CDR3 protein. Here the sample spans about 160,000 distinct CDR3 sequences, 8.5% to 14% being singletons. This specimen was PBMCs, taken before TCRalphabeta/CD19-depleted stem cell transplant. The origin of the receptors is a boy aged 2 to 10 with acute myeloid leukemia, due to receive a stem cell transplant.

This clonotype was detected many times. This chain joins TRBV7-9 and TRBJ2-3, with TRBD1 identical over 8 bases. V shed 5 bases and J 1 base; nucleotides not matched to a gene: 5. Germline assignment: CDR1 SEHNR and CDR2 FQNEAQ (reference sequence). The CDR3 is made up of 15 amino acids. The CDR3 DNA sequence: TGTGCCAGCAGCCCACCACAGGGGGGCACAGATACGCAGTATTTT. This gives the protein CASSPPQGGTDTQYF.

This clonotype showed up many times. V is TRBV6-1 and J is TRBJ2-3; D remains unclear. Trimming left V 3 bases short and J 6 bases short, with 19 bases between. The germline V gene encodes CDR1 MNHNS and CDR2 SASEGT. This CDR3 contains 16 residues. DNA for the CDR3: TGTGCCAGCAGTGAGCGAAGGGCAGCTGATTTTGATACGCAGTATTTT. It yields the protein CASSERRAADFDTQYF.

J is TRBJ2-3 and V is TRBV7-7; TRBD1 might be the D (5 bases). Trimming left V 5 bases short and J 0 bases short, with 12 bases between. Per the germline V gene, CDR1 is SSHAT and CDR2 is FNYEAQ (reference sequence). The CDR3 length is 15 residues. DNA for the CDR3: TGTGCCAGCAGCCAGGGCACGAGGAGCACAGATACGCAGTATTTT. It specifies CASSQGTRSTDTQYF.

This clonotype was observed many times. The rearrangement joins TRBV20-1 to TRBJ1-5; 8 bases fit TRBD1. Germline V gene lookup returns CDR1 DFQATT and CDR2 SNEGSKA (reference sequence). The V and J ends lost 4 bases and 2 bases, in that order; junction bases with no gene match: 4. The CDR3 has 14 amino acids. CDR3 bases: TGCAGTGCTACAGGGGGCGCGGGCAATCAGCCCCAGCATTTT. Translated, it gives CSATGGAGNQPQHF.

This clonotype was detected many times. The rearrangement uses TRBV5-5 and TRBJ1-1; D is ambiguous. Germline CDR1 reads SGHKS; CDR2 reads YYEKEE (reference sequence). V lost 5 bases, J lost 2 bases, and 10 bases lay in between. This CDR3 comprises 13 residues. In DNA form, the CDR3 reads TGTGCCAGCAGTTTAGGCAGCAACACTGAAGCTTTCTTT. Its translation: CASSLGSNTEAFF.

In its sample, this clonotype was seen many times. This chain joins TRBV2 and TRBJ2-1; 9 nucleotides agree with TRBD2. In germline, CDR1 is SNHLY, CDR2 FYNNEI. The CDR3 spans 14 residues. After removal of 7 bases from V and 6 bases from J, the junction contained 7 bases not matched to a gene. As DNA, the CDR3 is TGTGCCAGCACGATTTTAGCGGGAGCCAATGAGCAGTTCTTC. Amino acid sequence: CASTILAGANEQFF.

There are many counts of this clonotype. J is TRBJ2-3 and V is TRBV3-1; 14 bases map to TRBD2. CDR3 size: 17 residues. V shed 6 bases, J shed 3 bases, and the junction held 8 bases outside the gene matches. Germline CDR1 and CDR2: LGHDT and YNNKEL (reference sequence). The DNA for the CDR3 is TGTGCCAGCAGTGGGACTAGCGGGGGCCGGGGGACAGATACGCAGTATTTT. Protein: CASSGTSGGRGTDTQYF.

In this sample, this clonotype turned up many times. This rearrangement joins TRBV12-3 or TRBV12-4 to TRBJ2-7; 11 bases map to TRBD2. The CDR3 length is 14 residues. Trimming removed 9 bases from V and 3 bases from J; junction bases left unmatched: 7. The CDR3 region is CASAAGTSGYEQYF. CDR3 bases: TGTGCCAGTGCGGCCGGGACTAGCGGCTACGAGCAGTACTTC.

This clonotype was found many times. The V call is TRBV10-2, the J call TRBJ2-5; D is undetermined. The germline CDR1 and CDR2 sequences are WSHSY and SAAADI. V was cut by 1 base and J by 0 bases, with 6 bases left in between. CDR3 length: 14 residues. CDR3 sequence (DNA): TGCGCCAGCAGTGAGTTTAGTAACCAAGAGACCCAGTACTTC. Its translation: CASSEFSNQETQYF.

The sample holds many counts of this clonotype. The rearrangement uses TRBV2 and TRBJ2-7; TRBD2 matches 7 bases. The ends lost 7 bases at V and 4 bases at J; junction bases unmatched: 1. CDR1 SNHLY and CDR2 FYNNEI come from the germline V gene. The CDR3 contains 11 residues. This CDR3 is CASTGGYEQYF. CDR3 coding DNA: TGTGCCAGCACCGGGGGGTACGAGCAGTACTTC.

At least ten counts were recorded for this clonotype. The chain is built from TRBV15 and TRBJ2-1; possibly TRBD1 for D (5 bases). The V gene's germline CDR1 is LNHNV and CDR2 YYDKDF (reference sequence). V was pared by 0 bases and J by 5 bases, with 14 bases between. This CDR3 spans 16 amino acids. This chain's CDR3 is CATSRDPLGQHNEQFF. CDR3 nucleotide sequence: TGTGCCACCAGCAGAGATCCATTGGGGCAGCACAATGAGCAGTTCTTC.

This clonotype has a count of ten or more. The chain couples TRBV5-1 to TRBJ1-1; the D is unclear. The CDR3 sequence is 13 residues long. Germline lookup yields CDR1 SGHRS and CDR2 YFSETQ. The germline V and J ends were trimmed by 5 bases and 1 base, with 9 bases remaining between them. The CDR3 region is CASRPGPNTEAFF. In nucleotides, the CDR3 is TGCGCCAGCAGGCCCGGGCCGAACACTGAAGCTTTCTTT.

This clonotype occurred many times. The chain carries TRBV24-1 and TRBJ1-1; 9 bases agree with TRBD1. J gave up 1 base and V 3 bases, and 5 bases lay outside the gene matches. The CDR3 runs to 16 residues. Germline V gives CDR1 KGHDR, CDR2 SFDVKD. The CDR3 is CATSDRGTGTNTEAFF. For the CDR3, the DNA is TGTGCCACCAGTGATCGGGGGACAGGGACGAACACTGAAGCTTTCTTT.

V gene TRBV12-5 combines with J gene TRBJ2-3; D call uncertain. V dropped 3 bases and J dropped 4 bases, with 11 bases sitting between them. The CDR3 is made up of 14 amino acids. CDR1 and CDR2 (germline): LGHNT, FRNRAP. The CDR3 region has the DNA TGTGCTAGTGGTTTCACCGGTCGGCCAGATACGCAGTATTTT. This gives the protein CASGFTGRPDTQYF.

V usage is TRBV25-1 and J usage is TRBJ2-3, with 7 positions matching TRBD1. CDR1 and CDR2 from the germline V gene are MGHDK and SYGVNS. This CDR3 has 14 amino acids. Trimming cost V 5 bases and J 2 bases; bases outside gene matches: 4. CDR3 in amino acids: CASSYRGITDTQYF. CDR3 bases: TGTGCCAGCAGTTACAGGGGAATCACAGATACGCAGTATTTT. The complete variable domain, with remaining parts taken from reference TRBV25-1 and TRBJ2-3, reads EADIYQTPRYLVIGTGKKITLECSQTMGHDKMYWYQQDPGMELHLIHYSYGVNSTEKGDLSSESTVSRIRTEHFPLTLESARPSHTSQYLCASSYRGITDTQYFGPGTRLTVL.

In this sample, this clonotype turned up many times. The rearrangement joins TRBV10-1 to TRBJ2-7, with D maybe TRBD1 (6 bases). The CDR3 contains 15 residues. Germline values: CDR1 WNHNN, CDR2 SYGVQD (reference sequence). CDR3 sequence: CASGTMQGYSYDQYV. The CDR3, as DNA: TGCGCCAGCGGGACCATGCAGGGGTACTCCTACGATCAGTACGTC.

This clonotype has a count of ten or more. This CDR3 reads CATSAGVNQPQHF. In nucleotides, the CDR3 is TGTGCCACCAGCGCAGGGGTAAATCAGCCCCAGCATTTT. V gene TRBV15 combines with J gene TRBJ1-5; perhaps TRBD1 as D (6 bases). Per the germline V gene, CDR1 is LNHNV and CDR2 is YYDKDF (reference sequence). Trimming left V 5 bases short and J 4 bases short, with 9 bases between. The CDR3 runs to 13 residues. The full variable domain, with the rest looked up from reference TRBV15 and TRBJ1-5, is DAMVIQNPRYQVTQFGKPVTLSCSQTLNHNVMYWYQQKSSQAPKLLFHYYDKDFNNEADTPDNFQSRRPNTSFCFLDIRSPGLGDTAMYLCATSAGVNQPQHFGDGTRLSIL.

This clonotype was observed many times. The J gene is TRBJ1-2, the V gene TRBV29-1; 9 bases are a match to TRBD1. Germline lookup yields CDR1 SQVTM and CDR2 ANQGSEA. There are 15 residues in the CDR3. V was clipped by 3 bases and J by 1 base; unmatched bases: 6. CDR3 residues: CSVEEGQGNNYGYTF. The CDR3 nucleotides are TGCAGCGTTGAGGAGGGACAGGGAAATAACTATGGCTACACCTTC.

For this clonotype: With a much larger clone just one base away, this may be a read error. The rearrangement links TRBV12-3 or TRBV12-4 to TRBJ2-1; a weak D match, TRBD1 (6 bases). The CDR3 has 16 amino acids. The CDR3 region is CASSLAPVRGYNKQFF. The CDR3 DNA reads TGTGCCAGCAGTTTAGCGCCGGTGAGGGGGTACAATAAGCAGTTCTTC.

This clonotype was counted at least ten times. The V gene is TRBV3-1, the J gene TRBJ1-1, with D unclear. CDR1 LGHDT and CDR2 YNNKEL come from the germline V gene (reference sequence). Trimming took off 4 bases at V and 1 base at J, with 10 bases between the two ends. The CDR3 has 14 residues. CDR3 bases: TGTGCCAGCAGCCTGGAGAGGAGGAACACTGAAGCTTTCTTT. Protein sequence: CASSLERRNTEAFF. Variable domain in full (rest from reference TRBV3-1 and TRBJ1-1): DTAVSQTPKYLVTQMGNDKSIKCEQNLGHDTMYWYKQDSKKFLKIMFSYNNKELIINETVPNRFSPKSPDKAHLNLHINSLELGDSAVYFCASSLERRNTEAFFGQGTRLTVV.

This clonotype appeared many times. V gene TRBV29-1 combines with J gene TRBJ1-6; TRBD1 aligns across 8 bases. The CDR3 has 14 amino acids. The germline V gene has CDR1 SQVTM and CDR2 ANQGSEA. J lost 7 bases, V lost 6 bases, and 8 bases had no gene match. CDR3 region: CSVSQGQANSPLHF. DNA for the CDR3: TGCAGCGTCTCCCAGGGACAGGCGAATTCACCCCTCCACTTT.

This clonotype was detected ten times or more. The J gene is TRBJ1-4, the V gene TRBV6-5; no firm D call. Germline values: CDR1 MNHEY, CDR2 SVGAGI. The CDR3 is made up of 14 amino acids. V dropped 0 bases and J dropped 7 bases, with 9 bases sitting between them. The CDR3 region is CASSYSGEFEKLFF. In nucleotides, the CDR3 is TGTGCCAGCAGTTACTCTGGAGAGTTTGAAAAACTGTTTTTT.

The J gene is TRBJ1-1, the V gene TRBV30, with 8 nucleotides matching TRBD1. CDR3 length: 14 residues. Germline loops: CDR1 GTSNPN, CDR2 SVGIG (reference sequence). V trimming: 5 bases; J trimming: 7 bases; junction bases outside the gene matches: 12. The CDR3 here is CAWSWGQAWGEAFF. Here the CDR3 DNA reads TGTGCCTGGTCTTGGGGACAGGCATGGGGTGAAGCTTTCTTT.